Following are 9 T cell receptor beta chains from one sample sequenced in a study of CD8 T cells in Susac syndrome. RNA in amounts of roughly 0.45 to 1 ug was reverse transcribed with random hexamers. Using its own MiXCR run on the immunoSEQ multiplex PCR reads, TCRdb lists one record per CDR3 protein. The sample shows some 180,000 distinct CDR3 sequences, about 95% of them seen only once. Sequenced sample: CD4+ T cells from PBMCs. The origin of the receptors is a human donor in good health.

This clonotype appeared once. The chain is built from TRBV30 and TRBJ2-2, with D possibly TRBD1 on 5 matching bases. Germline CDR1 and CDR2: GTSNPN and SVGIG (reference sequence). The CDR3 loop spans 16 amino acids. The V gene lost 0 bases and the J gene lost 5 bases, with 16 bases spanning the gap. The CDR3 DNA follows: TGTGCCTGGAGTGTTAGTACCCAGGGCTGGACCGGGGAGCTGTTTTTT. Protein: CAWSVSTQGWTGELFF.

This sequence joins TRBV20-1 and TRBJ2-1; D remains unclear. Germline V gene data show CDR1 as DFQATT and CDR2 as SNEGSKA (reference sequence). The length of the CDR3 is 14 residues. The germline V and J ends were trimmed by 1 base and 1 base, with 8 bases remaining between them. The CDR3 sequence is CSARGWKSYNEQFF. CDR3 in DNA: TGCAGTGCTAGAGGGTGGAAATCCTACAATGAGCAGTTCTTC.

The gene calls are TRBV9 and TRBJ2-1, with D possibly being TRBD2 (5 bases). CDR1 and CDR2 from the germline V gene are SGDLS and YYNGEE. Trimming pared 2 bases from V and 2 bases from J, leaving 11 bases between. The CDR3 contains 15 residues. The CDR3 DNA reads as TGTGCCAGCAGCGTTGAGGGATGGGCCTACAATGAGCAGTTCTTC. It translates to CASSVEGWAYNEQFF.

This chain links TRBV6-2 or TRBV6-3 with TRBJ2-6; 8 nucleotides line up with TRBD1. The CDR3 consists of 15 residues. The V and J ends lost 2 bases and 13 bases, in that order; junction bases with no gene match: 10. Germline V gene sequence: CDR1 MNHEY, CDR2 SVGEGT. For the CDR3, the DNA is TGTGCCAGCAGTTACCCGCGGGACAGGTCCTGGGTCCTGACTTTC. It codes for CASSYPRDRSWVLTF.

The V and J genes are TRBV3-1 and TRBJ2-7; D is undetermined. The CDR3 consists of 12 residues. CDR1 is LGHDT, CDR2 YNNKEL, per germline (reference sequence). Trimming removed 4 bases at V and 0 bases at J, with 4 bases between. The CDR3 reads CASSPRSYEQYF. The CDR3 DNA follows: TGTGCCAGCAGCCCCCGCTCCTACGAGCAGTACTTC.

This clonotype appeared once. The chain joins TRBV30 to TRBJ2-3, with 7 nucleotides matching TRBD2. Trimming took 0 bases from V and 1 from J; bases not matched to a gene: 4. Germline V gene lookup returns CDR1 GTSNPN and CDR2 SVGIG (reference sequence). The CDR3 contains 15 residues. CDR3 sequence reads: CAWSVTGGGTDTQYF. The CDR3 bases are TGTGCCTGGAGTGTCACGGGGGGAGGCACAGATACGCAGTATTTT.

This clonotype was seen only once. The chain's CDR3 is CASSLDQLTYNEQFF. The CDR3, as DNA: TGTGCCAGCAGCCTCGACCAGTTAACATACAATGAGCAGTTCTTC. The V and J genes are TRBV6-5 and TRBJ2-1; D gene unclear. Germline-derived CDR1 and CDR2 are MNHEY and SVGAGI. V lost 6 bases and J lost 4, with 16 bases in between. This CDR3 contains 15 residues.

The chain links TRBV5-1 to TRBJ2-7; D is possibly TRBD1 (5 bases). CDR1 is SGHRS, CDR2 YFSETQ, per germline. CDR3 length: 13 residues. V lost 4 bases to trimming and J lost 3 bases, with 11 bases between them. The CDR3 DNA is TGCGCCAGCAGCCCCGACAGATTCTACGAGCAGTACTTC. It specifies CASSPDRFYEQYF.

The chain is built from TRBV29-1 and TRBJ1-2; a weak D match, TRBD1 (6 bases). Germline loops: CDR1 SQVTM, CDR2 ANQGSEA. The V end was cut by 6 bases, the J end by 8 bases, with 16 bases between. The CDR3 is 12 amino acids. CDR3 amino acids: CSVATTGYGYTF. The CDR3 coding sequence is TGCAGCGTGGCAACCACAGGGTACGGCTACACCTTC.